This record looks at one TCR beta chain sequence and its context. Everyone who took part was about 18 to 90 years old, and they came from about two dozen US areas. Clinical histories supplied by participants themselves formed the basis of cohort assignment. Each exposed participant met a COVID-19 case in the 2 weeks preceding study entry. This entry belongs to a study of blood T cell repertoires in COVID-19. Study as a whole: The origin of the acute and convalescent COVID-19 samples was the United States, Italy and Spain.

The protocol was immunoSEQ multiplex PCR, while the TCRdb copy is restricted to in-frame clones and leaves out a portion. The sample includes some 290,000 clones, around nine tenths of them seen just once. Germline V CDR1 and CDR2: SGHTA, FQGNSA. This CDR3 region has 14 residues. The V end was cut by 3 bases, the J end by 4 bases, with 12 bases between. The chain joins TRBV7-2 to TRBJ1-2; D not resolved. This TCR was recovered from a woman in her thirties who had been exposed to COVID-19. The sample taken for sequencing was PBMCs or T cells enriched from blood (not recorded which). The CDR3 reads CASSLVREGYGYTF. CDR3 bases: TGTGCCAGCAGCTTGGTCCGGGAAGGCTATGGCTACACCTTC.